This T cell receptor (beta chain) was captured in a study of T cell responses to AZD1222 COVID-19 vaccine. Sequenced by immunoSEQ multiplex PCR; TCRdb stores in-frame clones only, minus some. Of approximately 96,000 clones in the sample, 75% to 95% were seen once. This clone was observed once. Its antigen is as yet unknown. This CDR3 region has 12 residues. Germline V gene lookup returns CDR1 SEHNR and CDR2 FQNEAQ (reference sequence). V lost 5 bases and J 6 bases, leaving 11 bases between the germline ends. General study points: Donors skewed white British and female; clonal diversity was possibly underestimated.

This TCR was sampled from an adult who received the AZD1222 COVID-19 vaccine. The chain couples TRBV7-9 to TRBJ2-7, with no clear D. Sequenced material: peripheral blood, taken 28 days after the second AZD1222 dose. As DNA, the CDR3 is TGTGCCAGCAGCCCTATAGCAAGCGAGCAGTACTTC. It encodes CASSPIASEQYF.